This T cell receptor (beta chain) was recorded in a study of blood T cells in healthy people across ages. Study in general: Per two T cells, template switching captured roughly one barcoded beta molecule.

Next came a second PCR, run for about 7 to 12 cycles, which used a sample-barcoded 5' primer along with a J-beta primer mix. TCRdb reanalysed the 5' RACE reads using MiXCR and keeps one entry per CDR3 protein. This table has approximately 690,000 distinct CDR3 sequences, around three fifths appearing once. This clonotype was picked up one time. The antigen is unknown. Broader study findings: Relative to aged donors, long-lived donors carried more naive CD4+ cells and displayed higher diversity.

CDR3 size: 13 residues. V shed 6 bases, J shed 3 bases, and the junction held 5 bases outside the gene matches. The germline gives CDR1 DFQATT, CDR2 SNEGSKA (reference sequence). Material for sequencing was blood. J is TRBJ1-5 and V is TRBV20-1; 7 bases align to TRBD1. The clonotype was recovered from a man in his sixties in good health. The CDR3 region is CSATTGYNQPQHF. In DNA form, the CDR3 reads TGCAGTGCCACGACAGGGTACAATCAGCCCCAGCATTTT.